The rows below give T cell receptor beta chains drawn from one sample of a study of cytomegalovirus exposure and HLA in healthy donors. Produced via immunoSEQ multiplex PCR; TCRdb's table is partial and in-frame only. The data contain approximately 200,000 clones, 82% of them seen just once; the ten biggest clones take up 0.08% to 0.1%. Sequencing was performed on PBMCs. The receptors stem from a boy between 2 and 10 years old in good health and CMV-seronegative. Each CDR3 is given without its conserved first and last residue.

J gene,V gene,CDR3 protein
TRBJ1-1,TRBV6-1,ASSEAGQGLLTEAF
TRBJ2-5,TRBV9,ASSGLAGGVETQY
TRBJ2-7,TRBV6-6,ASSPWDRGHEQY
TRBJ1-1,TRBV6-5,ASSREFGNTEAF
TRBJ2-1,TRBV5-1,ASSQGVNNEQF
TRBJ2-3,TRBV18,ASSSNSGGYTDTQY
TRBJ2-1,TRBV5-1,ASSGGPYNEQF
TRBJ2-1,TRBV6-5,ASSYSGRGDYNEQF
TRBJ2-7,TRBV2,ASGTAGGGYEQY
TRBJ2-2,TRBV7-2,ASSLWGDTGELF
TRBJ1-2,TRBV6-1,ASSATGIGGYT
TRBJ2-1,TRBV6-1,ASSVVQAGNEQF
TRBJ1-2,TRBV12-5,ASGLGPGGYT
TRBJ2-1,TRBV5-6,ASSRRGYSSSYNEQF
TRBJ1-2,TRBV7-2,ASSLARTGDHGYT
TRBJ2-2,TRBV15,ATSRRTSGVNTGELF
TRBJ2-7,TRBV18,ASSPGQVSYEQY
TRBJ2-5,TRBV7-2,ASSFRGGGETQY
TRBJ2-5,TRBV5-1,ASSLTGKETQY
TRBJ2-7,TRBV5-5,ASSLGLAGGLSYEQY
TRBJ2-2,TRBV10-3,ATTSGGDSTGELF
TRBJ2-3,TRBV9,ASSAQNGGTGTDTQY
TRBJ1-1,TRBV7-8,ASSLGHRRNTEAF
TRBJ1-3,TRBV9,ASSETGTGNTIY
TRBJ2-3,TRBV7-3,ASGLAAHHTQY
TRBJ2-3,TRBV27,ASSPRSGGPADTQY
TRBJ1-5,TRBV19,ASSRLLLNNQPQH
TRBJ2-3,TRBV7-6,ASSLGDRADTQY
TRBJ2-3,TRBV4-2,ASSQDPFTDTQY
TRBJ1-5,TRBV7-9,ASSNPGVNQPQH
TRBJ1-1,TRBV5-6,ASSPGGGLMNTEAF
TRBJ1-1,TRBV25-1,ASHTNTEAF
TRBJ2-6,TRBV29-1,SVEDWQGEGGANVLT
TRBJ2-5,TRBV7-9,ASSFRETQY
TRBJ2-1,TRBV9,ASSTNPRGSSYNEQF
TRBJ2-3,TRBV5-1,ASSLWSGGSTDTQY
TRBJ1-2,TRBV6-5,ASSSTENYGYT
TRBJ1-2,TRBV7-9,ASSLDGSRGGYT
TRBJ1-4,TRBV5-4,ASSAGTGAEKLF
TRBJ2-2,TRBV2,ASSERYPAWELF
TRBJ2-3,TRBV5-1,ASSLTDTQY
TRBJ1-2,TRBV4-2,ASSQGQVRGYGYT
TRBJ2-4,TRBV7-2,ASSSRGGIAKNIQY
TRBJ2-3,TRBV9,ASSVDFRGGTDTQY
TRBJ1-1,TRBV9,ASSRWDGRAEAF
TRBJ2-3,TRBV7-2,ASSPLGGAGTDTQY
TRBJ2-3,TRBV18,ASSPFSMLAGGSTDTQY
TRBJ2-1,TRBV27,ASSPPSGIPYNEQF
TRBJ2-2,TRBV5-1,ASSFTNLEAGELF
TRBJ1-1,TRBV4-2,ASSQVLQGGDTEAF
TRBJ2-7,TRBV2,ASTRGGLLWGYEQY